This T cell receptor (beta chain) was documented in a study of blood T cell repertoires in COVID-19. Germline V gene sequence: CDR1 SGHRS, CDR2 YFSETQ. The CDR3 covers 16 residues. Trimming removed 4 bases from V and 0 bases from J, with 16 bases in between. Seattle researchers signed up patients amid active infection and tracked them longitudinally. Sequencing used immunoSEQ multiplex PCR; TCRdb keeps in-frame clones, though not all of them. Of about 370,000 clones detected, 70% to 90% appear once; the ten largest clones hold 10%. The chain has TRBV5-1 and TRBJ1-1; possible D gene TRBD1, 6 bases. Sequencing was done on a sample of peripheral blood. The clonotype comes from a woman aged 25 to 39 with COVID-19, enrolled during active disease. The CDR3 nucleotides read TGCGCCAGCAGCACCCACACAGGGTTGGTGAACACTGAAGCTTTCTTT. Translation gives CASSTHTGLVNTEAFF. Together with reference TRBV5-1 and TRBJ1-1, the CDR3 gives the full variable domain: KAGVTQTPRYLIKTRGQQVTLSCSPISGHRSVSWYQQTPGQGLQFLFEYFSETQRNKGNFPGRFSGRQFSNSRSEMNVSTLELGDSALYLCASSTHTGLVNTEAFFGQGTRLTVV.